The 25 T cell receptor beta chains listed next were all sequenced from one sample in a study of cytomegalovirus exposure and HLA in healthy donors. PCR involved 60 Vbeta and 13 Jbeta primers. Generated by immunoSEQ multiplex PCR, the TCRdb table keeps only in-frame clones and is missing some. The repertoire includes 50,000 to 65,000 clones, more than 70% of them detected once, and roughly half sits in the top ten. Material for sequencing was PBMCs. Source of these receptors: a man between 50 and 59 years old in good health and CMV-seropositive.

This chain joins TRBV2 and TRBJ2-7; possibly TRBD1 for D (5 bases). This CDR3 has 12 residues. V was cut by 7 bases and J by 6 bases, with 13 bases left in between. Per germline, CDR1 SNHLY and CDR2 FYNNEI. The CDR3 sequence is CASTRVEFEQYF. Here the CDR3 DNA reads TGTGCCAGCACCAGGGTCGAGTTCGAGCAGTACTTC.

This chain joins TRBV9 and TRBJ2-2; 9 positions match TRBD1. Unmatched junction bases numbered 4, after V lost 0 bases and J lost 4 bases. The germline V gene encodes CDR1 SGDLS and CDR2 YYNGEE. The CDR3 spans 16 residues. The CDR3 nucleotides read TGTGCCAGCAGCGTAGCGGGACAGGGTCTCACCGGGGAGCTGTTTTTT. Translated: CASSVAGQGLTGELFF. The entire variable domain, with the rest obtained from reference TRBV9 and TRBJ2-2, is as follows: DSGVTQTPKHLITATGQRVTLRCSPRSGDLSVYWYQQSLDQGLQFLIQYYNGEERAKGNILERFSAQQFPDLHSELNLSSLELGDSALYFCASSVAGQGLTGELFFGEGSRLTVL.

V gene TRBV28 combines with J gene TRBJ1-1; D is perhaps TRBD1 (5 bases). V was clipped by 6 bases and J by 3 bases, with 20 bases between them. Germline values: CDR1 MDHEN, CDR2 SYDVKM. This CDR3 is 16 amino acids long. The CDR3 loop is CASSAKWLRADTEAFF. In DNA, the CDR3 is TGTGCCAGCAGCGCTAAATGGCTCAGGGCGGACACTGAAGCTTTCTTT. The full variable domain, completed using reference TRBV28 and TRBJ1-1, is DVKVTQSSRYLVKRTGEKVFLECVQDMDHENMFWYRQDPGLGLRLIYFSYDVKMKEKGDIPEGYSVSREKKERFSLILESASTNQTSMYLCASSAKWLRADTEAFFGQGTRLTVV.

Points on this clone: At one boundary the junction diverges from the germline segment, which might be a read error. This chain uses TRBV7-2 with TRBJ1-5, with 8 bases fitting TRBD1. CDR3 size: 14 residues. Germline CDR1 is SGHTA and CDR2 is FQGNSA. CDR3 nucleotides: TGTGCCAGCAGCACGAGACAGGGGCGTCAGTCCCAGCATTTT. It is translated as CASSTRQGRQSQHF.

This clone has a single count. The chain is built from TRBV7-9 and TRBJ1-2; possibly TRBD1 for D (6 bases). The V end was cut by 5 bases, the J end by 0 bases, with 13 bases between. Germline CDR1 and CDR2: SEHNR and FQNEAQ (reference sequence). CDR3 length: 15 residues. As DNA, the CDR3 is TGTGCCAGCAGCCCCCGGACAGAAGCTAACTATGGCTACACCTTC. Its translation: CASSPRTEANYGYTF.

This clone was observed once. CDR3 residues: CASHSGTYEQYF. The CDR3 DNA reads as TGTGCCAGCCACTCAGGAACCTACGAGCAGTACTTC. The genes are TRBV28 and TRBJ2-7; D unclear. The CDR3 is made up of 12 amino acids. Germline CDR1 MDHEN, CDR2 SYDVKM. The V end was cut by 8 bases, the J end by 2 bases, with 10 bases between. The variable domain in full, completed from reference TRBV28 and TRBJ2-7, reads DVKVTQSSRYLVKRTGEKVFLECVQDMDHENMFWYRQDPGLGLRLIYFSYDVKMKEKGDIPEGYSVSREKKERFSLILESASTNQTSMYLCASHSGTYEQYFGPGTRLTVT.

Only a few counts were recorded for this clone. V gene TRBV5-1 combines with J gene TRBJ1-2; 9 positions agree with TRBD1. The CDR3 has 15 residues. V lost 5 bases and J lost 7; bases outside the gene matches: 12. Germline V gene data show CDR1 as SGHRS and CDR2 as YFSETQ. The DNA of the CDR3 is TGCGCCAGCAGTGAACAGGGACAGGGAAAAGTTGGCTACACCTTC. This gives the protein CASSEQGQGKVGYTF.

Concerning this clone: This sample also contains other DNA sequences that code for the same CDR3. The chain couples TRBV29-1 to TRBJ2-5; D is undetermined. CDR1 is SQVTM and CDR2 is ANQGSEA in the germline V gene. Trimming took 8 bases from V and 4 from J, leaving 17 bases between them. The CDR3 loop spans 13 amino acids. CDR3: CSNSRPPAETQYF. CDR3 nucleotide sequence: TGCAGCAATTCTAGACCACCGGCAGAGACCCAGTACTTC. Based on the CDR3 plus reference TRBV29-1 and TRBJ2-5, the full variable domain is SAVISQKPSRDICQRGTSLTIQCQVDSQVTMMFWYRQQPGQSLTLIATANQGSEATYESGFVIDKFPISRPNLTFSTLTVSNMSPEDSSIYLCSNSRPPAETQYFGPGTRLLVL.

This clone was counted only a few times. The chain couples TRBV7-9 to TRBJ2-5; 13 nucleotides agree with TRBD2. The CDR3 contains 17 residues. Germline CDR1 is SEHNR and CDR2 is FQNEAQ (reference sequence). The V and J ends lost 1 base and 5 bases, in that order; junction bases with no gene match: 7. The CDR3 loop reads CASSLGPGLAGAETQYF. CDR3 bases: TGTGCCAGCAGCTTAGGCCCTGGACTAGCGGGAGCGGAGACCCAGTACTTC.

This chain connects TRBV28 to TRBJ2-1; the match to TRBD1 covers 8 bases. After removal of 6 bases from V and 16 bases from J, the junction contained 11 bases not matched to a gene. The CDR3 loop spans 12 amino acids. Germline V lookup: CDR1 MDHEN, CDR2 SYDVKM. CDR3 nucleotide sequence: TGTGCCAGCAGATCTATGCGGACAGGGTTCTTCTTC. This translates into CASRSMRTGFFF.

This clone was counted a single time. The chain employs TRBV18 and TRBJ1-1; D is possibly TRBD1 (6 bases). The CDR3 length is 13 residues. CDR1 is KGHSH and CDR2 is LQKENI in the germline V gene. V lost 2 bases and J lost 5, with 9 bases in between. In DNA, the CDR3 is TGTGCCAGCTCACCAGTACAGGGAACTGAAGCTTTCTTT. Translation: CASSPVQGTEAFF.

V gene TRBV7-2 combines with J gene TRBJ1-1; TRBD1 matches 7 bases. This CDR3 spans 12 amino acids. The germline V gene has CDR1 SGHTA and CDR2 FQGNSA. The ends lost 8 bases at V and 0 bases at J; junction bases unmatched: 0. CDR3 DNA sequence: TGTGCCAGCGGGACAGTGAACACTGAAGCTTTCTTT. Amino acid sequence: CASGTVNTEAFF.

This clone was detected once. The V and J genes are TRBV6-5 and TRBJ1-6; perhaps TRBD1 as D (6 bases). The CDR3 spans 14 residues. Germline V gene sequence: CDR1 MNHEY, CDR2 SVGAGI. Trimming stripped 2 bases from V and 9 bases from J, with 11 bases between. This CDR3 reads CASSYTGFGSPLHF. The CDR3 region has the DNA TGTGCCAGCAGTTACACAGGGTTTGGTTCACCCCTCCACTTT.

Comment on this clone: A clone one base away is much larger, so this may be a read error. Other DNA sequences in the sample encode the same CDR3. This rearrangement joins TRBV4-1 to TRBJ2-4; 9 bases agree with TRBD1. The CDR3 runs to 16 residues. The germline gives CDR1 MGHRA, CDR2 YSYEKL. CDR3 bases: TGCGCCAGCAGCCAAGAAACCGGGACAGGGTTGTACATTCAGTACTTT. The encoded protein is CASSQETGTGLYIQYF.

The DNA for the CDR3 is TGCGCCAGCAGCTCCGGGACTAGAAGCACAGATACGCAGTATTTT. This gives the protein CASSSGTRSTDTQYF. This chain uses TRBV5-1 with TRBJ2-3; TRBD2 aligns across 8 bases. From germline, CDR1 is SGHRS and CDR2 YFSETQ. Losses at the gene ends were 3 bases for V and 0 bases for J; bases not matched to a gene: 3. This CDR3 is 15 amino acids long. Variable domain in full (rest from reference TRBV5-1 and TRBJ2-3): KAGVTQTPRYLIKTRGQQVTLSCSPISGHRSVSWYQQTPGQGLQFLFEYFSETQRNKGNFPGRFSGRQFSNSRSEMNVSTLELGDSALYLCASSSGTRSTDTQYFGPGTRLTVL.

In its sample, this clone ranks as hyperexpanded. The identical CDR3 is also encoded by other nucleotide sequences in the sample. The chain recombines TRBV4-1 with TRBJ2-7; no clear D gene. This CDR3 has 16 residues. Germline CDR1 and CDR2: MGHRA and YSYEKL. V was clipped by 0 bases and J by 3 bases, with 15 bases between them. In DNA, the CDR3 is TGCGCCAGCAGCCAAGAAGCAGGAAAAGGCTACTACGAGCAGTACTTC. This codes for CASSQEAGKGYYEQYF.

With regard to this clone: The junction shows a germline mismatch at one end, possibly a read error. The chain couples TRBV4-1 to TRBJ1-6, with D hard to call. Per the germline V gene, CDR1 is MGHRA and CDR2 is YSYEKL. This CDR3 contains 18 residues. The CDR3: CASRQGFFRQRPNSPLQF. CDR3 DNA: TGCGCCAGCAGACAAGGGTTTTTCAGGCAAAGGCCGAATTCACCCCTCCAATTT.

The rearrangement links TRBV4-1 to TRBJ2-7; 9 nucleotides align to TRBD1. CDR1 is MGHRA, CDR2 YSYEKL, per germline. There are 15 residues in the CDR3. The V segment lost 5 bases and the J segment 4 bases; nucleotides outside the gene matches: 9. CDR3 loop: CASSDSGTGKYEQYF. DNA for the CDR3: TGCGCCAGCAGCGACTCCGGGACAGGGAAATACGAGCAGTACTTC.

The chain has TRBV4-3 and TRBJ2-3; D is perhaps TRBD2 (7 bases). There are 16 residues in the CDR3. V was clipped by 0 bases and J by 1 base, with 11 bases between them. From germline, CDR1 is LGHNA and CDR2 YSLEER. CDR3 bases: TGCGCCAGCAGCCAAGATCGAGGGGGGGGCACAGATACGCAGTATTTT. It translates to CASSQDRGGGTDTQYF.

The V and J genes are TRBV2 and TRBJ1-5; 8 bases align to TRBD1. The CDR3 is made up of 18 amino acids. J gave up 2 bases and V 1 base, and 10 bases lay outside the gene matches. CDR1 SNHLY and CDR2 FYNNEI come from the germline V gene. The CDR3 DNA follows: TGTGCCAGCAGTGAAGGCCGGACAGGGTTCGTGCGCAATCAGCCCCAGCATTTT. Translated, it gives CASSEGRTGFVRNQPQHF. Full variable domain (remainder filled in from reference TRBV2 and TRBJ1-5): EPEVTQTPSHQVTQMGQEVILRCVPISNHLYFYWYRQILGQKVEFLVSFYNNEISEKSEIFDDQFSVERPDGSNFTLKIRSTKLEDSAMYFCASSEGRTGFVRNQPQHFGDGTRLSIL.

J is TRBJ2-3 and V is TRBV9, with 8 bases identical to TRBD1. The CDR3 spans 17 residues. Germline values: CDR1 SGDLS, CDR2 YYNGEE. With 0 bases clipped from V and 0 bases from J, the junction kept 6 bases outside the gene matches. CDR3 amino acids: CASSVVVQGESTDTQYF. The CDR3 nucleotides read TGTGCCAGCAGCGTAGTTGTACAGGGGGAGAGCACAGATACGCAGTATTTT.

The CDR3 is CASSLSGRNSNQPQHF. CDR3 DNA sequence: TGTGCCAGCAGCTTAAGCGGGCGGAATAGCAATCAGCCCCAGCATTTT. This chain links TRBV7-8 with TRBJ1-5; D not certain. Trimming pared 2 bases from V and 0 bases from J, leaving 11 bases between. CDR3 length: 16 residues. The germline V gene has CDR1 SGHVS and CDR2 FQNEAQ.

This chain connects TRBV28 to TRBJ2-1, with D perhaps TRBD1 (6 bases). The CDR3 runs to 16 residues. Germline CDR1 is MDHEN and CDR2 is SYDVKM. Deletions cut 5 bases from V and 7 bases from J, with 21 bases between. The CDR3 loop is CASSPPGRGYGNEQFF. The CDR3 nucleotides read TGTGCCAGCAGTCCCCCCGGCAGGGGTTATGGGAATGAGCAGTTCTTC.

This chain uses TRBV4-2 with TRBJ2-1; D may be TRBD2 (5 bases). Germline V lookup: CDR1 LGHNA, CDR2 YNFKEQ. The CDR3 sequence is 12 residues long. Trimming took off 4 bases at V and 5 bases at J, with 6 bases between the two ends. CDR3: CASSPGNNEQFF. The CDR3 nucleotides are TGTGCCAGCAGCCCGGGAAACAATGAGCAGTTCTTC.

For this clone: At one of its ends the junction is not consistent with the germline gene, which may arise from a read error. V and J are TRBV4-1 and TRBJ2-1; TRBD2 agrees at 7 bases. This CDR3 has 17 residues. In germline, CDR1 is MGHRA, CDR2 YSYEKL. The DNA for the CDR3 is TGCGTCAGCAGCGTCCCTCGGACCCGGACCGGGAGGAATGAGCAGTTCTTC. Translating gives CVSSVPRTRTGRNEQFF.